This T cell receptor (beta chain) was observed in a study of OX40 agonist ivuxolimab in advanced cancers. Assay: immunoSEQ multiplex PCR; the TCRdb copy retains only in-frame clones and omits some. The repertoire includes tens of thousands of clones, 80% to 90% of them detected once, and approximately 0.91% sits in the top ten. CDR3 length: 16 amino acids. Germline values: CDR1 SGHDN, CDR2 FVKESK. V gave up 3 bases and J gave up 0 bases; unmatched junction bases: 2. Turning to this clone: This CDR3 is also generated by other DNA sequences in the sample.

The receptor's source is an adult with an advanced solid tumor such as melanoma, head and neck, liver or kidney cancer. This sequence joins TRBV14 and TRBJ1-6, with 7 bases aligning to TRBD1. Sequencing was performed on CD4+ or CD8+ T cells sorted from blood, taken in a trial of the OX40 agonist ivuxolimab. CDR3: CASSQSGGSYNSPLHF. CDR3 sequence (DNA): TGTGCCAGCAGCCAGTCAGGGGGCTCCTATAATTCACCCCTCCACTTT.